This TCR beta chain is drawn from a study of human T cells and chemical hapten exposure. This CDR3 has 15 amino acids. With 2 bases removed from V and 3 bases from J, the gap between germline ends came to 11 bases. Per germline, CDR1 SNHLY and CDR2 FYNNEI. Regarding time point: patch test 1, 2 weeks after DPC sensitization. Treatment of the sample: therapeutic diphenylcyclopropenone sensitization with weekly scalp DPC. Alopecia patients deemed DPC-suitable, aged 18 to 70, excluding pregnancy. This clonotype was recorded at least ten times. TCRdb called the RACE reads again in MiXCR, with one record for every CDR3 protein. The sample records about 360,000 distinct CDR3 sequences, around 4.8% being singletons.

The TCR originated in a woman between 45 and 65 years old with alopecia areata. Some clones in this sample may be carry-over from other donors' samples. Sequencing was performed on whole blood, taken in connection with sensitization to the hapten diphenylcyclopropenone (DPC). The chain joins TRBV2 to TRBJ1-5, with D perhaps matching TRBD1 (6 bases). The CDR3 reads CASSELQGFNQPQHF. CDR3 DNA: TGTGCCAGCAGTGAACTCCAGGGGTTCAATCAGCCCCAGCATTTT.